Given below is one TCR beta chain in context. What it recognizes is unknown. Just one base apart from a much larger clone, this may be a read error. As the CDR3 is not closed by the conserved phenylalanine or tryptophan, this likely results from a read error. Amplification targeted TCR beta CDR3 regions from RNA transcripts. Carried out on the TCR CDR3, a first-round RT-PCR used the HTBI primer set. TCRdb used MiXCR to reprocess the multiplex PCR reads, holding one entry per CDR3 protein. The profile covers some 510,000 distinct CDR3 sequences, with more than 20% appearing a single time and around 27% taken by the ten largest. The data were taken from a study of T cells in Graves' hyperthyroidism and ophthalmopathy. Study-level points and caveats: Among clonotypes expanded in thyroid above 0.001, most were also found in blood.

Over 18 months, lack of ophthalmopathy progression marked Graves' hyperthyroidism as stable. Together with thyroid ultrasound, orbital computed tomography, serum thyroxine and TRAb, clinical symptoms were used for diagnoses. Specimen: blood. This TCR was sampled from a man aged 18 to 29 with Graves' hyperthyroidism.

The CDR3 protein is CASSTSGTGGYGYTL. CDR3 coding DNA: TGTGCCAGTAGTACCTCCGGGACAGGGGGCTATGGCTACACCTTG. The chain is built from TRBV19 and TRBJ1-2, with TRBD1 matching over 11 bases. Trimming removed 4 bases from V and 4 bases from J; junction bases left unmatched: 5. CDR1 and CDR2 from the germline V gene are LNHDA and SQIVND (reference sequence). The CDR3 sequence is 15 residues long.